The T cell receptor (beta chain) described here comes from a study of blood T cell repertoires in COVID-19. Original processing notes: Scientists estimated how many nucleated cells there were by amplifying reference gene primers. The assay was immunoSEQ multiplex PCR, and TCRdb's table has in-frame clones only and misses some. That table furnishes V, J and clone size, whereas the DNA furnished D and trimming. The data contain roughly 200,000 clones, about 81% of them seen just once; the ten biggest clones take up roughly 12%. Trimming took 4 bases from V and 5 from J, leaving 17 bases between them. The CDR3 is made up of 15 amino acids. Looked up from germline, CDR1 is SGHRS and CDR2 is YFSETQ.

Sequencing was done on a sample of peripheral blood. The TCR comes from a woman of 80 years or more with COVID-19, enrolled during active disease. The V gene is TRBV5-1, the J gene TRBJ2-3; the D gene is possibly TRBD2 (5 bases). The CDR3: CASSLFTAEGDTQYF. For the CDR3, the DNA is TGCGCCAGCAGCCTATTCACCGCTGAGGGAGATACGCAGTATTTT.